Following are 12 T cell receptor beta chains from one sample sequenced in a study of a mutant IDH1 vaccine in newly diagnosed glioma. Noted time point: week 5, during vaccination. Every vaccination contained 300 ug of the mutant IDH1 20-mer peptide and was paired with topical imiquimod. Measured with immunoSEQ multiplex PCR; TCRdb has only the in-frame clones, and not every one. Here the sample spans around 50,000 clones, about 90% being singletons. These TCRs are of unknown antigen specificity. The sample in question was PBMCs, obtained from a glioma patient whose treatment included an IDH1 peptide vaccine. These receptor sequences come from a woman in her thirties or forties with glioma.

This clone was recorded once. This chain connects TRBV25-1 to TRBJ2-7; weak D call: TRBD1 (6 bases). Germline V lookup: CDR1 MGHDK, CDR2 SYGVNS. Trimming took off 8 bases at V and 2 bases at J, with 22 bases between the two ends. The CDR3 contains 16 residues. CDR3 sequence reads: CASSHESGVHPYEQYF. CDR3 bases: TGTGCCAGCTCTCACGAATCAGGGGTTCATCCCTACGAGCAGTACTTC.

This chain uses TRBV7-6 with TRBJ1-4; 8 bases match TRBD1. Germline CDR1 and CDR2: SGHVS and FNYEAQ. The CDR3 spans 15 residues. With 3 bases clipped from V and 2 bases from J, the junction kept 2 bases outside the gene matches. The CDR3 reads CASSFRGLTNEKLFF. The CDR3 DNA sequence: TGTGCCAGCAGCTTCAGGGGGCTGACTAATGAAAAACTGTTTTTT.

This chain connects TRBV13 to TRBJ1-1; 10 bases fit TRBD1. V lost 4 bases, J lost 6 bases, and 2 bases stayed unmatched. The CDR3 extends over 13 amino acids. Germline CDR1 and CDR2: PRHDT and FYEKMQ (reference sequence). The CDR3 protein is CASSSGQGPEAFF. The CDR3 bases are TGTGCCAGCAGCTCGGGACAGGGGCCTGAAGCTTTCTTT.

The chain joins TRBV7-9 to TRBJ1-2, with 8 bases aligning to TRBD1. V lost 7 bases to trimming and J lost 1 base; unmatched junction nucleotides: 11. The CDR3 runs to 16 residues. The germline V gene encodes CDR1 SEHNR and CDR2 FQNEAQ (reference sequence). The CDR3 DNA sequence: TGTGCCAGCACCCTTTACCCCGACAGGGGTAACTATGGCTACACCTTC. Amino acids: CASTLYPDRGNYGYTF.

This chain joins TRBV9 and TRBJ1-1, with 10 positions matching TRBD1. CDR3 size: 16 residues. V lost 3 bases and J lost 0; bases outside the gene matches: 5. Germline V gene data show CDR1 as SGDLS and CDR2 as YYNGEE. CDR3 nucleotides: TGTGCCAGCAGCGGGGACAGGGGTATCATGAACACTGAAGCTTTCTTT. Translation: CASSGDRGIMNTEAFF.

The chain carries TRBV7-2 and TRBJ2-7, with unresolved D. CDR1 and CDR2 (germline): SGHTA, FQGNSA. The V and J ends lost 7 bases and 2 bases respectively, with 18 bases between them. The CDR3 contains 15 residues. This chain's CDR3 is CASTKDGMGTYEQYF. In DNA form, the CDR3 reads TGTGCCAGCACCAAGGATGGGATGGGGACCTACGAGCAGTACTTC.

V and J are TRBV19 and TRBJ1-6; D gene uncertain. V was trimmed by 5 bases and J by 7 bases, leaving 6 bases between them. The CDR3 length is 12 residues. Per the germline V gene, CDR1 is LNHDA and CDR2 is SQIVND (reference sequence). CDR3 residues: CASSLQNSPLHF. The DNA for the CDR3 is TGTGCCAGTAGTTTACAGAATTCACCCCTCCACTTT. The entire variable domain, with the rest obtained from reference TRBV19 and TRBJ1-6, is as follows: DGGITQSPKYLFRKEGQNVTLSCEQNLNHDAMYWYRQDPGQGLRLIYYSQIVNDFQKGDIAEGYSVSREKKESFPLTVTSAQKNPTAFYLCASSLQNSPLHFGNGTRLTVT.

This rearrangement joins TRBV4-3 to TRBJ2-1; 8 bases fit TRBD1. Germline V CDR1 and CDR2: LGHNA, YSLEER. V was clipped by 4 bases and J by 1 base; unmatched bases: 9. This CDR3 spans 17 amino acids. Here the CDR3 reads CASSRWTGTGSYNEQFF. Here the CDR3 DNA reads TGCGCCAGCAGCCGATGGACCGGGACAGGTTCCTACAATGAGCAGTTCTTC.

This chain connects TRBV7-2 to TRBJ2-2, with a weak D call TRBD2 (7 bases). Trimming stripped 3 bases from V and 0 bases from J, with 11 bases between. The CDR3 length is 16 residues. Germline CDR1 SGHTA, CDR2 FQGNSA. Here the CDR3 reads CASSFGGRTNTGELFF. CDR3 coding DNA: TGTGCCAGCAGCTTCGGGGGGCGTACGAACACCGGGGAGCTGTTTTTT.

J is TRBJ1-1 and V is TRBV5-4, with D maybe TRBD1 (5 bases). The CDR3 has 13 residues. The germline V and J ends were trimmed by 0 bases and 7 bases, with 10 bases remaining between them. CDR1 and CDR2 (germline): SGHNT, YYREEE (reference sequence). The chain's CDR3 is CASSLGRGDEAFF. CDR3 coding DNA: TGTGCCAGCAGCTTGGGAAGAGGGGATGAAGCTTTCTTT.

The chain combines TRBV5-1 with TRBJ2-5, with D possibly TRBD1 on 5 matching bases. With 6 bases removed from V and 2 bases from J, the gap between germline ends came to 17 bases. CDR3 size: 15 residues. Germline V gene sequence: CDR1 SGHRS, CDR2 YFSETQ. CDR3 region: CASKSLREIQETQYF. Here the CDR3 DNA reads TGCGCCAGCAAGTCACTCAGGGAAATTCAAGAGACCCAGTACTTC.

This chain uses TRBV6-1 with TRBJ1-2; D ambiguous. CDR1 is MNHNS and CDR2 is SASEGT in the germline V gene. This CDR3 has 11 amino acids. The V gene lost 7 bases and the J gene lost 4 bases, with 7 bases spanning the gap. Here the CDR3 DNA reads TGTGCCAGCACCCAACTCTATGGCTACACCTTC. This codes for CASTQLYGYTF.